These 25 T cell receptor beta chains were all obtained from the same sample, sequenced in a study of blood T cell repertoires in COVID-19. The repertoire was sequenced with immunoSEQ multiplex PCR; TCRdb's copy has only in-frame clones and lacks some. Here the sample spans around 150,000 clones, approximately 81% being singletons. Material for sequencing was peripheral blood. All receptors come from a human donor with acute or convalescent COVID-19. The donor label of this sample is uncertain.

This clone was detected only once. J is TRBJ1-2 and V is TRBV19; no clear D. This CDR3 spans 12 amino acids. Germline CDR1 LNHDA, CDR2 SQIVND (reference sequence). The ends were cut back, 3 bases at V and 8 bases at J, with 10 bases in the middle. As DNA, the CDR3 is TGTGCCAGTAGTATTTCTTACAGCGGCTACACCTTC. Protein sequence: CASSISYSGYTF. Variable domain in full (rest from reference TRBV19 and TRBJ1-2): DGGITQSPKYLFRKEGQNVTLSCEQNLNHDAMYWYRQDPGQGLRLIYYSQIVNDFQKGDIAEGYSVSREKKESFPLTVTSAQKNPTAFYLCASSISYSGYTFGSGTRLTVV.

This clone appeared a few times. This chain connects TRBV5-1 to TRBJ2-7, with TRBD1 as a possible D gene (6 bases). The CDR3 contains 14 residues. The germline V and J ends were trimmed by 1 base and 0 bases, with 8 bases remaining between them. Germline V CDR1 and CDR2: SGHRS, YFSETQ. The CDR3 spells CASSLTGNSYEQYF. In DNA, the CDR3 is TGCGCCAGCAGCTTGACAGGGAACTCCTACGAGCAGTACTTC. Looking up the rest from reference TRBV5-1 and TRBJ2-7 gives the full variable domain: KAGVTQTPRYLIKTRGQQVTLSCSPISGHRSVSWYQQTPGQGLQFLFEYFSETQRNKGNFPGRFSGRQFSNSRSEMNVSTLELGDSALYLCASSLTGNSYEQYFGPGTRLTVT.

The chain employs TRBV15 and TRBJ1-4; D possibly corresponds to TRBD1 (5 bases). Germline loops: CDR1 LNHNV, CDR2 YYDKDF (reference sequence). V gave up 5 bases and J gave up 6 bases, with 16 bases separating them. The CDR3 covers 15 residues. The DNA for the CDR3 is TGTGCCACCAGCGGACCGGGACTGTCGGATGAAAAACTGTTTTTT. Protein: CATSGPGLSDEKLFF.

In this sample, this clone turned up once. This chain uses TRBV7-6 with TRBJ2-7; 13 positions match TRBD2. The CDR3 contains 16 residues. Germline V gene data show CDR1 as SGHVS and CDR2 as FNYEAQ. After removal of 1 base from V and 6 bases from J, the junction contained 6 bases not matched to a gene. This CDR3 is CASSLGTGLAGTEQYF. The CDR3 DNA follows: TGTGCCAGCAGCTTAGGTACGGGACTAGCGGGGACCGAGCAGTACTTC.

The rearrangement uses TRBV5-1 and TRBJ2-5; 14 bases agree with TRBD2. Germline V gene lookup returns CDR1 SGHRS and CDR2 YFSETQ. The CDR3 length is 17 residues. V lost 3 bases, J lost 2 bases, and 6 bases stayed unmatched. CDR3 region: CASSSGLAGDMQETQYF. The DNA for the CDR3 is TGCGCCAGCAGCTCGGGACTAGCGGGGGATATGCAAGAGACCCAGTACTTC. Combining the CDR3 with reference TRBV5-1 and TRBJ2-5 gives the whole variable domain KAGVTQTPRYLIKTRGQQVTLSCSPISGHRSVSWYQQTPGQGLQFLFEYFSETQRNKGNFPGRFSGRQFSNSRSEMNVSTLELGDSALYLCASSSGLAGDMQETQYFGPGTRLLVL.

The sample holds one count of this clone. The CDR3 region has the DNA TGTGCCAGCAGTTTATACCACACAAACACTGAAGCTTTCTTT. It yields the protein CASSLYHTNTEAFF. The rearrangement joins TRBV28 to TRBJ1-1; D not certain. CDR3 size: 14 residues. Germline CDR1 reads MDHEN; CDR2 reads SYDVKM. Deletions cut 1 base from V and 2 bases from J, with 8 bases between.

This chain connects TRBV7-8 to TRBJ1-1; 10 nucleotides agree with TRBD1. The CDR3 has 15 amino acids. Germline lookup yields CDR1 SGHVS and CDR2 FQNEAQ. Trimming took 3 bases from V and 4 from J; bases not matched to a gene: 5. DNA for the CDR3: TGTGCCAGCAGCTTGGTGGGACAGGGGTTCACTGAAGCTTTCTTT. This gives the protein CASSLVGQGFTEAFF. Using reference TRBV7-8 and TRBJ1-1 for the parts outside the CDR3, the full variable domain is GAGVSQSPRYKVAKRGQDVALRCDPISGHVSLFWYQQALGQGPEFLTYFQNEAQLDKSGLPSDRFFAERPEGSVSTLKIQRTQQEDSAVYLCASSLVGQGFTEAFFGQGTRLTVV.

The chain joins TRBV7-2 to TRBJ2-1, with 9 bases fitting TRBD1. CDR3 length equals 16 residues. The germline gives CDR1 SGHTA, CDR2 FQGNSA. The V gene end was trimmed by 5 bases and the J gene end by 0 bases; junction bases not matched to a gene: 5. The CDR3 spells CASSRDRESSYNEQFF. Here the CDR3 DNA reads TGTGCCAGCAGCCGGGACAGGGAGAGCTCCTACAATGAGCAGTTCTTC.

The rearrangement links TRBV7-3 to TRBJ2-2, with TRBD1 as a possible D gene (5 bases). CDR3 length: 15 residues. V was pared by 7 bases and J by 0 bases, with 12 bases between. Looked up from germline, CDR1 is SGHTA and CDR2 is FQGTGA. In DNA form, the CDR3 reads TGTGCCAGCAAACGGCAGGGAACGAACACCGGGGAGCTGTTTTTT. It yields the protein CASKRQGTNTGELFF.

The chain recombines TRBV19 with TRBJ2-7, with D possibly being TRBD1 (6 bases). Germline CDR1 is LNHDA and CDR2 is SQIVND (reference sequence). CDR3 length: 14 amino acids. V gave up 3 bases and J gave up 3 bases, with 12 bases separating them. The CDR3 sequence is CASSMGDTDYEQYF. In nucleotides, the CDR3 is TGTGCCAGTAGTATGGGGGACACCGACTACGAGCAGTACTTC. The full variable domain, its missing parts supplied by reference TRBV19 and TRBJ2-7, is DGGITQSPKYLFRKEGQNVTLSCEQNLNHDAMYWYRQDPGQGLRLIYYSQIVNDFQKGDIAEGYSVSREKKESFPLTVTSAQKNPTAFYLCASSMGDTDYEQYFGPGTRLTVT.

The J gene is TRBJ1-2, the V gene TRBV7-3; no clear D gene. V lost 6 bases and J lost 5, with 19 bases in between. Per the germline V gene, CDR1 is SGHTA and CDR2 is FQGTGA. The CDR3 spans 15 residues. DNA for the CDR3: TGTGCCAGCAGTCCAGACCGCGACGGGATGTATGGCTACACCTTC. Amino acid sequence: CASSPDRDGMYGYTF.

This chain connects TRBV4-2 to TRBJ2-1; 10 nucleotides line up with TRBD2. Germline values: CDR1 LGHNA, CDR2 YNFKEQ. CDR3 length: 15 residues. The trim removed 4 bases at V and 3 bases at J, leaving 3 bases unmatched. CDR3 amino acids: CASSPASGGYNEQFF. The CDR3 nucleotides read TGTGCCAGCAGCCCCGCTAGCGGGGGCTACAATGAGCAGTTCTTC.

V and J are TRBV5-1 and TRBJ1-6; D call uncertain. V gave up 2 bases and J gave up 7 bases, with 10 bases separating them. This CDR3 comprises 14 residues. Per germline, CDR1 SGHRS and CDR2 YFSETQ. This CDR3 is CASSFYSRNSPLHF. DNA for the CDR3: TGCGCCAGCAGCTTTTACTCGAGAAATTCACCCCTCCACTTT. Filled out from reference TRBV5-1 and TRBJ1-6, the complete variable domain reads KAGVTQTPRYLIKTRGQQVTLSCSPISGHRSVSWYQQTPGQGLQFLFEYFSETQRNKGNFPGRFSGRQFSNSRSEMNVSTLELGDSALYLCASSFYSRNSPLHFGNGTRLTVT.

The rearrangement uses TRBV2 and TRBJ2-7, with 10 positions matching TRBD2. V was clipped by 6 bases and J by 3 bases; unmatched bases: 5. Per the germline V gene, CDR1 is SNHLY and CDR2 is FYNNEI. This CDR3 contains 14 residues. The CDR3 nucleotides are TGTGCCAGCAGGCTAGCGGGGGAATTCTACGAGCAGTACTTC. It is translated as CASRLAGEFYEQYF.

A single count supports this clone. DNA of the CDR3: TGTGCCAGCAGAGTAGGGGGGGCAGGGGAAGAGACCCAGTACTTC. Amino acid sequence: CASRVGGAGEETQYF. V is TRBV6-6 and J is TRBJ2-5, with a possible D match to TRBD2 (7 bases). Trimming removed 6 bases at V and 3 bases at J, with 17 bases between. Germline V CDR1 and CDR2: MNHNY, SVGAGI (reference sequence). This CDR3 region has 15 residues.

V usage is TRBV12-3 or TRBV12-4 and J usage is TRBJ1-1; a possible D gene is TRBD1 (6 bases). V was pared by 3 bases and J by 7 bases, with 12 bases between. The CDR3 contains 13 residues. Here the CDR3 reads CASSFKGDGEAFF. In DNA form, the CDR3 reads TGTGCCAGCAGTTTTAAGGGGGACGGTGAAGCTTTCTTT.

This clone showed up just a few times. The rearrangement joins TRBV11-2 to TRBJ1-2; D is uncertain. Germline V gives CDR1 SGHAT, CDR2 FQNNGV. V lost 6 bases, J lost 3 bases, and 14 bases lay in between. The CDR3 length is 14 residues. DNA of the CDR3: TGTGCCAGCAGAGCCGACATGCATTACTATGGCTACACCTTC. Residues: CASRADMHYYGYTF.

The genes are TRBV27 and TRBJ2-1, with a possible D match to TRBD1 (6 bases). CDR3 length: 13 residues. Germline V gene data show CDR1 as MNHEY and CDR2 as SMNVEV (reference sequence). With 3 bases removed from V and 8 bases from J, the gap between germline ends came to 11 bases. The CDR3 is CASSLGAWHEQFF. The CDR3 nucleotides are TGTGCCAGCAGTTTGGGGGCCTGGCATGAGCAGTTCTTC.

This chain joins TRBV5-1 and TRBJ2-1, with 9 bases that match TRBD1. Germline CDR1 SGHRS, CDR2 YFSETQ. J lost 2 bases, V lost 3 bases, and 3 bases had no gene match. The CDR3 consists of 15 residues. DNA for the CDR3: TGCGCCAGCAGCTCCGGACAGGGGCCCTACAATGAGCAGTTCTTC. Its protein is CASSSGQGPYNEQFF.

The chain's CDR3 is CASSHLGKPSYEQYF. In DNA form, the CDR3 reads TGTGCCAGCAGCCATCTCGGGAAGCCTTCATACGAGCAGTACTTC. V and J are TRBV4-2 and TRBJ2-7, with a possible D match to TRBD2 (5 bases). Germline V gene sequence: CDR1 LGHNA, CDR2 YNFKEQ. V was clipped by 3 bases and J by 4 bases, with 16 bases between them. The CDR3 runs 15 residues.

As concerns this clone: Other DNA sequences in this sample translate to the same CDR3. The chain employs TRBV18 and TRBJ1-1, with D tentatively TRBD1 (6 bases). The CDR3 runs to 14 residues. Per germline, CDR1 KGHSH and CDR2 LQKENI. The V and J ends lost 3 bases and 1 base respectively, with 9 bases between them. Here the CDR3 DNA reads TGTGCCAGCTCACCGGGGACACCGAACACTGAAGCTTTCTTT. It encodes CASSPGTPNTEAFF.

CDR3 in DNA: TGTGCCAGCAGCCAAGATGGAGGGACCTCCTCCTACGAGCAGTACTTC. Its translation is CASSQDGGTSSYEQYF. The genes are TRBV3-1 (or the pseudogene TRBV3-2) and TRBJ2-7, with D possibly matching TRBD2 (6 bases). This CDR3 contains 16 residues. From germline, CDR1 is LGHDT and CDR2 YNNKEL (reference sequence). Trimming pared 0 bases from V and 0 bases from J, leaving 12 bases between.

V usage is TRBV2 and J usage is TRBJ2-5; tentative D call: TRBD1 (6 bases). Trimming removed 6 bases from V and 0 bases from J, with 17 bases in between. Germline loops: CDR1 SNHLY, CDR2 FYNNEI. The CDR3 has 16 amino acids. Here the CDR3 reads CASRRSTGMYQETQYF. The DNA of the CDR3 is TGTGCCAGCAGACGTTCTACAGGGATGTACCAAGAGACCCAGTACTTC.

The chain combines TRBV15 with TRBJ2-5; no clear D. Germline CDR1 LNHNV, CDR2 YYDKDF (reference sequence). V lost 0 bases and J 4 bases, leaving 6 bases between the germline ends. This CDR3 contains 13 residues. The CDR3 DNA is TGTGCCACCAGCAGAGACTTCCGAGAGACCCAGTACTTC. Its translation is CATSRDFRETQYF.

This chain uses TRBV7-2 with TRBJ1-2; D might be TRBD1 (6 bases). The germline CDR1 and CDR2 sequences are SGHTA and FQGNSA. V lost 1 base and J 8 bases, leaving 11 bases between the germline ends. This CDR3 has 13 residues. The CDR3 here is CASSLDRERGYTF. The CDR3 region has the DNA TGTGCCAGCAGCTTAGACAGGGAAAGAGGCTACACCTTC.